A selection of T cell receptor beta chains follows, all from one sample in a study of T cell repertoires in aging, cancer and after chemotherapy. One entry per CDR3 protein results from TCRdb running MiXCR on the multiplex PCR reads. The table includes 5,000 to 7,000 distinct CDR3 sequences, around 42% detected once. The sample consisted of blood. These receptors originate from a human donor in good health. Both conserved end residues are part of each CDR3. The D gene is left open where the match is weak. Expanded clones are given a class, and other clones once, few, many or no size at all.

13	TRBV27	few	TRBJ2-7	-	TGTGCCAGCAGTTTATCGGCGGGATACGAGCAGTACTTC	CASSLSAGYEQYF
13	TRBV15	-	TRBJ1-2	-	TGTGCCACCAGCAGAGATTTAGCCCATGGCTACACCTTC	CATSRDLAHGYTF
15	TRBV6-4	-	TRBJ2-3	TRBD2	TGTGCCAGCAGTGACGGAGCGGGGGGCTCAGATACGCAGTATTTT	CASSDGAGGSDTQYF
16	TRBV7-2	few	TRBJ2-6	-	TGTGCCAGCAGCAGAAGTCCCCGCTCTGGGGCCAACGTCCTGACTTTC	CASSRSPRSGANVLTF
14	TRBV6-5	-	TRBJ2-7	TRBD1	TGTGCCAGCCCGGGACAGGGGGCTTTCTACGAGCAGTACTTC	CASPGQGAFYEQYF
13	TRBV19	medium-sized	TRBJ2-1	TRBD2	TGTGCCAGTAGCTATGGACTGGGGAGGGGGCAGTTCTTC	CASSYGLGRGQFF
15	TRBV5-6	-	TRBJ1-2	-	TGTGCCAGCAGCTTGCAGGCCGGATTAAGCTATGGCTACACCTTC	CASSLQAGLSYGYTF
19	TRBV6-1	-	TRBJ2-6	-	TGTGCCAGCACTCCCCGGTGGTCAGGAGCATCCTCTGGGGCCAACGTCCTGACTTTC	CASTPRWSGASSGANVLTF
13	TRBV19	once	TRBJ2-3	-	TGTGCCAGTCGGGACGGAGAAGGAGATACGCAGTATTTT	CASRDGEGDTQYF
13	TRBV20-1	-	TRBJ2-7	-	TGCAGTGCTAGTCTGGCCAGGGACAACGAGCAGTACTTC	CSASLARDNEQYF
16	TRBV19	-	TRBJ1-2	-	TGTGCCAGGAGCGTGTCCGACAAATACTATAACTATGGCTACACCTTC	CARSVSDKYYNYGYTF
13	TRBV6-4	few	TRBJ2-2	-	TGTGCCAGCAGTGGGACAGACACCGGGGAGCTGTTTTTT	CASSGTDTGELFF
14	TRBV18	once	TRBJ1-2	-	TGTGCCAGCTCACCACTAAGGGCGGTTGACGGCTACACCTTC	CASSPLRAVDGYTF
11	TRBV5-4	-	TRBJ2-7	-	TGTGCCAGCAGCTCAGCGCTCGAGCAGTACTTC	CASSSALEQYF
15	TRBV6-6	few	TRBJ2-5	TRBD2	TGTGCCAGTGCACTAGCGGGGGGCTCCCAAGAGACCCAGTACTTC	CASALAGGSQETQYF
13	TRBV28	-	TRBJ2-2	-	TGTGCCAGCAGTTTCGGAGGCACCGGGGAGCTGTTTTTT	CASSFGGTGELFF
15	TRBV24-1	-	TRBJ2-7	TRBD1	TGTGCCACCAGTGATTTTTGGACAGGGGGTTACGAGCAGTACTTC	CATSDFWTGGYEQYF
13	TRBV5-6	-	TRBJ2-5	-	TGTGCCAGCAGCTTTCAGTACCAAGAGACCCAGTACTTC	CASSFQYQETQYF
16	TRBV19	-	TRBJ2-6	TRBD1	TGTGCCAGTAGAGGACAGGGGGCGGCTGGGGCCAACGTCCTGACTTTC	CASRGQGAAGANVLTF
11	TRBV28	-	TRBJ1-5	-	TGTGCCAGCAGTTTCCTGGAGGGTGAGCATTTT	CASSFLEGEHF
12	TRBV30	medium-sized	TRBJ2-3	-	TGTGCCTGGAGTGTAGGGACCGAGACGCAGTATTTT	CAWSVGTETQYF
18	TRBV29-1	-	TRBJ2-4	TRBD1	TGCAGCGTCGGACGAACTCGACCGGACAGGGGAGCCAAAAACATTCAGTACTTC	CSVGRTRPDRGAKNIQYF
17	TRBV15	few	TRBJ1-4	TRBD1	TGTGCCACCAGCAGAGAGGGACAGGGGGCCGGAGGTGAAAAACTGTTTTTT	CATSREGQGAGGEKLFF
11	TRBV30	-	TRBJ1-2	-	TGTGCCTGGAGTGTTAGCTATGGCTACACCTTC	CAWSVSYGYTF
15	TRBV7-6	few	TRBJ2-7	TRBD1	TGTGCCAGCAGTCCCCAGGGGGTCGGATCCTACGAGCAGTACTTC	CASSPQGVGSYEQYF
14	TRBV27	-	TRBJ2-7	TRBD2	TGTGCCAGCAGATCGACTAGCGGGCACTACGAGCAGTACTTC	CASRSTSGHYEQYF
15	TRBV10-2	few	TRBJ1-6	-	TGCGCCAGCCGAGGCCCGAGCTCCTATAATTCACCCCTCCACTTT	CASRGPSSYNSPLHF
15	TRBV19	few	TRBJ1-2	TRBD1	TGTGCCAGTAGTCCGGGGGACAGGGGTCCCTATGGCTACACCTTC	CASSPGDRGPYGYTF
13	TRBV20-1	-	TRBJ1-2	-	TGCAGTGCGAGAGGACGGGGGAGGTTTGGCTACACCTTC	CSARGRGRFGYTF
13	TRBV30	medium-sized	TRBJ2-5	TRBD2	TGTGCCTGGCAGATGAGGACTAGCGGGACCCAGTACTTC	CAWQMRTSGTQYF
14	TRBV6-2/TRBV6-3	-	TRBJ1-3	-	TGTGCCAGCAGTTACTGGGGTTTTGGAAACACCATATATTTT	CASSYWGFGNTIYF
17	TRBV6-2/TRBV6-3	-	TRBJ2-3	TRBD2	TGTGCCAGCAGTACCACCTCCGGGACTAGCGGTGGATATACGCAGTATTTT	CASSTTSGTSGGYTQYF
14	TRBV20-1	-	TRBJ2-1	TRBD2	TGCAGTGCTGCCGGGACTAGCGGGTACTTAGAGCAGTTCTTC	CSAAGTSGYLEQFF
15	TRBV18	-	TRBJ2-7	TRBD2	TGTGCCAGCTCAACCAGCGGGGGGTATACCTACGAGCAGTACTTC	CASSTSGGYTYEQYF
13	TRBV27	few	TRBJ1-2	-	TGTGCCAGTAGAGGGGGTCTTGGCTATGGCTACACCTTC	CASRGGLGYGYTF